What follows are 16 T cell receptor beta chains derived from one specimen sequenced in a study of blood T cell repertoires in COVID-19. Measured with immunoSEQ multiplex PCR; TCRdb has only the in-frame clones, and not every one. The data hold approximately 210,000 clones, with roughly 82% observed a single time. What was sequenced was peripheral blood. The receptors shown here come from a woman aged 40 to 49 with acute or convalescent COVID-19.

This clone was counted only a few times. CDR3 DNA sequence: TGTGCCAGCAGCCCTACTTCAGGGGGATCACCCCTCCACTTT. Translating gives CASSPTSGGSPLHF. This sequence joins TRBV9 and TRBJ1-6; 7 positions match TRBD1. Trimming removed 4 bases from V and 10 bases from J; junction bases left unmatched: 8. The CDR3 runs 14 residues. Germline V lookup: CDR1 SGDLS, CDR2 YYNGEE.

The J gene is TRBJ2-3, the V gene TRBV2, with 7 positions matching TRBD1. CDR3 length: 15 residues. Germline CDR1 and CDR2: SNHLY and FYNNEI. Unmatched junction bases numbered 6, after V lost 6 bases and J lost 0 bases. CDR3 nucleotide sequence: TGTGCCAGCAGCGCCATACAGGGGAGCACAGATACGCAGTATTTT. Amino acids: CASSAIQGSTDTQYF.

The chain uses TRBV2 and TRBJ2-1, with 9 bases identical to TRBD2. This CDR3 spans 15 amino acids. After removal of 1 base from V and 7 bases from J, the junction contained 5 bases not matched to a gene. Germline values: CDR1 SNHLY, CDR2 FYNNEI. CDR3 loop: CASSEGGTSINEQFF. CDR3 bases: TGTGCCAGCAGTGAAGGTGGGACTAGCATAAATGAGCAGTTCTTC.

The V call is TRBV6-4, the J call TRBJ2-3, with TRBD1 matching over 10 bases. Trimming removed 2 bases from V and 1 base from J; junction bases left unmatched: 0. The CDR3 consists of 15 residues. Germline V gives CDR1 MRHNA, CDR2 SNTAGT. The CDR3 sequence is CASSDGQGGTDTQYF. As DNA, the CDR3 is TGTGCCAGCAGTGACGGACAGGGGGGCACAGATACGCAGTATTTT.

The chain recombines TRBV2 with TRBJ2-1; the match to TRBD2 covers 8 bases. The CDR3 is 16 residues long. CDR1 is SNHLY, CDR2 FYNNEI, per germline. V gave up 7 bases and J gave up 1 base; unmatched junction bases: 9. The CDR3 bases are TGTGCCAGCAATAAGGACGCGGGGGGTTCCTACAATGAGCAGTTCTTC. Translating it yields CASNKDAGGSYNEQFF.

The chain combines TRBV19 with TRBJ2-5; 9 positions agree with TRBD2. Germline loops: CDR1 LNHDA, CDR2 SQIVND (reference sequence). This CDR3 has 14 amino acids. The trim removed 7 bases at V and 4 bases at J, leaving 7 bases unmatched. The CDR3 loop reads CASNPREGGETQYF. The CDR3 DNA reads TGTGCCAGTAACCCGCGGGAGGGCGGAGAGACCCAGTACTTC.

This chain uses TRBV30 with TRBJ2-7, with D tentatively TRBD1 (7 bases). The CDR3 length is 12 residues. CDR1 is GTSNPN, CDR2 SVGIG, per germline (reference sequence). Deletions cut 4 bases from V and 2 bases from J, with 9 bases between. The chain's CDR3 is CAWTGGTYEQYF. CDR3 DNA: TGTGCCTGGACAGGGGGGACCTACGAGCAGTACTTC. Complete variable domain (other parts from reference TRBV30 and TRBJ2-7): SQTIHQWPATLVQPVGSPLSLECTVEGTSNPNLYWYRQAAGRGLQLLFYSVGIGQISSEVPQNLSASRPQDRQFILSSKKLLLSDSGFYLCAWTGGTYEQYFGPGTRLTVT.

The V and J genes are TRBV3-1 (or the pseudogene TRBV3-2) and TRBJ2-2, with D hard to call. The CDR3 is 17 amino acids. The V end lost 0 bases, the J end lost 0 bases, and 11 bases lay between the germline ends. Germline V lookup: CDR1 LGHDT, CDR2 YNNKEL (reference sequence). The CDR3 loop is CASSQESRRANTGELFF. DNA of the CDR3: TGTGCCAGCAGCCAAGAAAGTCGAAGAGCGAACACCGGGGAGCTGTTTTTT.

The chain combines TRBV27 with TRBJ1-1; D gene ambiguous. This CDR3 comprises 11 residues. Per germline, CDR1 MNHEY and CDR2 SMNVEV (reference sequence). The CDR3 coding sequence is TGTGCTGCGGGAGGGAACACTGAAGCTTTCTTT. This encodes CAAGGNTEAFF.

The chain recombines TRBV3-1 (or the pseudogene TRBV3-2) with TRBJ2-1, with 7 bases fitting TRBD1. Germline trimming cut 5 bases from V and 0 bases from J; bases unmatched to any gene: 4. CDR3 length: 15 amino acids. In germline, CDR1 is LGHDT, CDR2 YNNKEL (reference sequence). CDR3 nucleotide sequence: TGTGCCAGCAGCGGACAGGCCCTCTCCTACAATGAGCAGTTCTTC. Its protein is CASSGQALSYNEQFF.

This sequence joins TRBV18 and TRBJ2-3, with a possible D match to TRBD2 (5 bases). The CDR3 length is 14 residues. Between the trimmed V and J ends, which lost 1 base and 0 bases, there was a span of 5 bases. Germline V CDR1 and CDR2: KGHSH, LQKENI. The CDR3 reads CASSPQRSTDTQYF. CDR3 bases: TGTGCCAGCTCACCACAGCGGAGCACAGATACGCAGTATTTT.

CDR3 amino acids: CASSTIAGGIYEQFF. The CDR3 nucleotides read TGTGCCAGTAGTACAATAGCGGGAGGTATCTATGAGCAGTTCTTC. The chain has TRBV19 and TRBJ2-1; TRBD2 matches at 10 bases. The V gene's germline CDR1 is LNHDA and CDR2 SQIVND (reference sequence). CDR3 length: 15 residues. With V trimmed by 4 bases and J by 8 bases, 8 bases remained unmatched.

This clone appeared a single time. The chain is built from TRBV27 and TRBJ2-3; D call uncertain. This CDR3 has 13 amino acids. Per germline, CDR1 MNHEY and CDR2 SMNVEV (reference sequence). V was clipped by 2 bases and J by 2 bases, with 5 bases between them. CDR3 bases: TGTGCCAGCAGTTTACCCTTCACAGATACGCAGTATTTT. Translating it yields CASSLPFTDTQYF.

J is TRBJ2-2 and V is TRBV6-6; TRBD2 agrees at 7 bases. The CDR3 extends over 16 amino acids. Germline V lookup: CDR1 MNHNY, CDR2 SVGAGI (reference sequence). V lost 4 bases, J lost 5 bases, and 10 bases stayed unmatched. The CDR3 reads CASSSSGGWETGELFF. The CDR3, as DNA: TGTGCCAGCAGTTCGTCGGGGGGTTGGGAAACCGGGGAGCTGTTTTTT.

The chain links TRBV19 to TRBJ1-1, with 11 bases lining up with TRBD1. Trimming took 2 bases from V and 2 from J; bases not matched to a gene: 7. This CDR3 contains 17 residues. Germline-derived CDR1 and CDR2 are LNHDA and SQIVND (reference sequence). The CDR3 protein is CASSIFGQGARNTEAFF. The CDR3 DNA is TGTGCCAGTAGTATATTTGGACAGGGGGCGAGAAACACTGAAGCTTTCTTT.

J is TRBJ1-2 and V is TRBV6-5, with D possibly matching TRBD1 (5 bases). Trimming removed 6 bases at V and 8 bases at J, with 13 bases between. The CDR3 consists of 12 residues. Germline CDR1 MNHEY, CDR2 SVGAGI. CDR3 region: CASSQGQLGYTF. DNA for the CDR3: TGTGCCAGCAGCCAGGGTCAGTTGGGCTACACCTTC.